The 10 T cell receptor beta chains below come from one sample, sequenced in a study of technical replicates of blood from several donors. Clones were sequenced by immunoSEQ multiplex PCR, and TCRdb holds only the in-frame ones, with some missing. The top ten clones hold 0.2% to 0.25% of a sample with tens of thousands of clones, just under 97% of them seen once. The sample was T cells isolated from PBMCs. The receptors derive from a human donor in good health.

On this clone: The same CDR3 can be traced to other DNA sequences in this sample. V gene TRBV27 combines with J gene TRBJ1-5; D gene unclear. Germline assignment: CDR1 MNHEY and CDR2 SMNVEV (reference sequence). The CDR3 has 12 amino acids. V was clipped by 2 bases and J by 6 bases, with 5 bases between them. This CDR3 is CASSLRGQPQHF. CDR3 DNA: TGTGCCAGCAGTTTACGAGGTCAGCCCCAGCATTTT.

The rearrangement joins TRBV10-1 to TRBJ2-5; 8 bases map to TRBD1. V was pared by 4 bases and J by 1 base, with 5 bases of the junction left unmatched. CDR1 is WNHNN and CDR2 is SYGVQD in the germline V gene (reference sequence). The CDR3 is 15 amino acids. This CDR3 reads CASSVARGPQETQYF. CDR3 DNA: TGCGCCAGCAGTGTGGCCAGGGGGCCCCAAGAGACCCAGTACTTC.

This rearrangement joins TRBV10-3 to TRBJ1-5, with D perhaps matching TRBD1 (5 bases). The CDR3 has 14 amino acids. V was cut by 0 bases and J by 6 bases, with 9 bases left in between. CDR1 and CDR2 from the germline V gene are ENHRY and SYGVKD. The CDR3 DNA reads TGTGCCATCAGTGAGTCAGCAGGGATTCAGCCCCAGCATTTT. It yields the protein CAISESAGIQPQHF.

V usage is TRBV4-2 and J usage is TRBJ2-7; TRBD2 aligns across 9 bases. J gave up 1 base and V 4 bases, and 5 bases lay outside the gene matches. CDR1 is LGHNA and CDR2 is YNFKEQ in the germline V gene. There are 15 residues in the CDR3. CDR3 sequence reads: CASSPLAGKSYEQYF. Here the CDR3 DNA reads TGTGCCAGCAGCCCCCTAGCGGGAAAATCCTACGAGCAGTACTTC.

J is TRBJ1-3 and V is TRBV2; no definite D call. V lost 4 bases to trimming and J lost 0 bases, with 10 bases between them. Germline lookup yields CDR1 SNHLY and CDR2 FYNNEI. This CDR3 has 15 residues. In DNA form, the CDR3 reads TGTGCCAGCAGTGCCGCGGGGAGCTCTGGAAACACCATATATTTT. This sequence encodes CASSAAGSSGNTIYF.

The chain recombines TRBV30 with TRBJ1-5, with D tentatively TRBD1 (5 bases). Trimming cost V 2 bases and J 6 bases, with 14 bases left between them. The CDR3 runs 14 residues. The germline gives CDR1 GTSNPN, CDR2 SVGIG (reference sequence). The CDR3 DNA follows: TGTGCCTGGAGTATTACAGGCCAGGGTCAGCCCCAGCATTTT. This codes for CAWSITGQGQPQHF.

V and J are TRBV19 and TRBJ1-1; tentative D call: TRBD1 (6 bases). V lost 3 bases to trimming and J lost 1 base, with 12 bases between them. Looked up from germline, CDR1 is LNHDA and CDR2 is SQIVND (reference sequence). The CDR3 has 15 amino acids. Here the CDR3 reads CASSIRQGRNTEAFF. CDR3 coding DNA: TGTGCCAGTAGTATCCGGCAGGGGCGGAACACTGAAGCTTTCTTT.

V is TRBV2 and J is TRBJ2-7; D is perhaps TRBD2 (5 bases). The germline V gene encodes CDR1 SNHLY and CDR2 FYNNEI. This CDR3 region has 14 residues. The V and J ends lost 4 bases and 2 bases respectively, with 12 bases between them. The CDR3 reads CASSVWTDTYEQYF. The CDR3 region has the DNA TGTGCCAGCAGTGTGTGGACTGACACCTACGAGCAGTACTTC.

This chain links TRBV5-4 with TRBJ2-1; TRBD1 matches at 7 bases. The V and J ends lost 4 bases and 10 bases, in that order; junction bases with no gene match: 14. The CDR3 sequence is 15 residues long. Germline CDR1 SGHNT, CDR2 YYREEE (reference sequence). The CDR3, as DNA: TGTGCCAGCAGCCCCGGGGCAGGGGGAAGAGACGAGCAGTTCTTC. Encoded protein: CASSPGAGGRDEQFF.

The chain is built from TRBV7-3 and TRBJ2-2; possibly TRBD2 for D (5 bases). The germline V and J ends were trimmed by 0 bases and 1 base, with 12 bases remaining between them. Germline CDR1 is SGHTA and CDR2 is FQGTGA. The CDR3 covers 17 residues. The CDR3 is CASSLTIAGLNTGELFF. In DNA form, the CDR3 reads TGTGCCAGCAGCTTAACAATTGCGGGTTTGAACACCGGGGAGCTGTTTTTT. Using reference TRBV7-3 and TRBJ2-2 for the parts outside the CDR3, the full variable domain is GAGVSQTPSNKVTEKGKYVELRCDPISGHTALYWYRQSLGQGPEFLIYFQGTGAADDSGLPNDRFFAVRPEGSVSTLKIQRTERGDSAVYLCASSLTIAGLNTGELFFGEGSRLTVL.